The 5 T cell receptor beta chains below were found in one sample sequenced in a study of T-cell memory formation after mild COVID-19. TCRdb itself ran the 5' RACE reads through MiXCR, one entry per CDR3 protein. In the table there are about 400,000 distinct CDR3 sequences, 20% to 30% of which are singletons. Specimen: PBMCs or a T cell subset sorted from them (not recorded which). Every receptor here comes from an adult woman who had mild COVID-19 (a few samples of this study predate the infection). Cell type and time point are not known.

The chain recombines TRBV5-1 with TRBJ2-7; TRBD1 matches at 8 bases. The CDR3 has 13 residues. J lost 6 bases, V lost 4 bases, and 6 bases had no gene match. The V gene's germline CDR1 is SGHRS and CDR2 YFSETQ. CDR3 DNA: TGCGCCAGCAGCGAAGGACAGGGCCCCGAGCAGTACTTC. Amino acids: CASSEGQGPEQYF.

The rearrangement links TRBV20-1 to TRBJ2-1, with 11 bases lining up with TRBD2. This CDR3 is 14 amino acids long. Germline assignment: CDR1 DFQATT and CDR2 SNEGSKA (reference sequence). V trimming: 6 bases; J trimming: 6 bases; junction bases outside the gene matches: 7. The CDR3 nucleotides read TGCAGTGCAACTAGCGGGGGATTGGTCAATGAGCAGTTCTTC. Its translation: CSATSGGLVNEQFF.

This chain links TRBV7-2 with TRBJ2-3; 8 positions agree with TRBD2. V dropped 1 base and J dropped 0; count of bases not matched to a gene: 3. The germline V gene has CDR1 SGHTA and CDR2 FQGNSA. CDR3 length: 16 residues. The CDR3 is CASSLEASGSTDTQYF. In nucleotides, the CDR3 is TGTGCCAGCAGCTTAGAGGCTAGCGGGAGCACAGATACGCAGTATTTT.

This clonotype was observed a handful of times. This chain joins TRBV7-2 and TRBJ2-3, with D perhaps TRBD2 (5 bases). Trimming took off 5 bases at V and 0 bases at J, with 9 bases between the two ends. CDR3 length equals 14 residues. Germline CDR1 SGHTA, CDR2 FQGNSA. CDR3 sequence (DNA): TGTGCCAGCAGCCCTTGGACTAGCACAGATACGCAGTATTTT. It codes for CASSPWTSTDTQYF.

The sample holds a few counts of this clonotype. This chain connects TRBV30 to TRBJ2-1; D is perhaps TRBD2 (6 bases). Trimming took off 1 base at V and 7 bases at J, with 11 bases between the two ends. The CDR3 spans 13 residues. The V gene's germline CDR1 is GTSNPN and CDR2 SVGIG (reference sequence). CDR3 nucleotide sequence: TGTGCCTGGAGTGAGGAGGGATGGAATGAGCAGTTCTTC. Translated, it gives CAWSEEGWNEQFF.